This TCR beta chain emerged from a study of shared clonotypes between healthy human individuals. Overall study context: The study drew on a couple of women and a few men aged 18 to 49 as donors.

From germline, CDR1 is LNHDA and CDR2 SQIVND (reference sequence). The V gene lost 0 bases and the J gene lost 4 bases, with 7 bases spanning the gap. The CDR3 extends over 15 amino acids. Sequenced by immunoSEQ multiplex PCR; TCRdb stores in-frame clones only, minus some. The sample consists of about 980,000 clones, around 80% of them appearing once. The sample taken for sequencing was memory CD4+ T cells sorted from blood. Subset denoted: CD45RA-negative fraction. This TCR was sampled from a man between 18 and 29 years old in good health. The chain employs TRBV19 and TRBJ2-6; a weak D match, TRBD1 (5 bases). The CDR3 sequence is CASSIDGAGANVLTF. In nucleotides, the CDR3 is TGTGCCAGTAGTATAGATGGGGCGGGGGCCAACGTCCTGACTTTC. Full variable domain (outside the CDR3, taken from reference TRBV19 and TRBJ2-6): DGGITQSPKYLFRKEGQNVTLSCEQNLNHDAMYWYRQDPGQGLRLIYYSQIVNDFQKGDIAEGYSVSREKKESFPLTVTSAQKNPTAFYLCASSIDGAGANVLTFGAGSRLTVL.